This TCR beta chain emerged from a study of OX40 agonist ivuxolimab in advanced cancers. Libraries were prepared by immunoSEQ multiplex PCR; TCRdb keeps only in-frame clonotypes and omits some of them. Of 60,000 to 85,000 clones in the sample, roughly 90% were seen once. CDR1 is MNHEY, CDR2 SVGAGI, per germline. This CDR3 contains 14 residues. V gave up 5 bases and J gave up 4 bases, with 12 bases separating them. Note on this clone: As yet, its antigen is unknown.

Study conclusions and caveats: There was clonal expansion of CD4+ and CD8+ blood T cells by week 6 at 0.1 to 3.0 mg/kg.

Sequencing used CD4+ or CD8+ T cells sorted from blood, obtained in a trial of the OX40 agonist ivuxolimab. V usage is TRBV6-5 and J usage is TRBJ2-4; D possibly corresponds to TRBD2 (5 bases). The origin of this receptor is an adult with an advanced solid tumor such as melanoma, head and neck, liver or kidney cancer. The chain's CDR3 is CASSPTRRKNIQYF. The CDR3 DNA is TGTGCCAGCAGTCCCACTAGAAGGAAAAACATTCAGTACTTC.